This T cell receptor beta chain was captured in a study of T cell responses to AZD1222 COVID-19 vaccine. Study-wide results and caveats: Only five or six AZD1222 recipients were seropositive at baseline. Increases in Spike-specific TCR breadth and depth were seen after two AZD1222 doses. Donors in the cohort were predominantly white British and more often female, and clonal diversity was possibly underestimated. CD4 TCRs covered the whole spike, strongest at regions 160-218 and 743-854.

Trimming removed 0 bases from V and 1 base from J, with 6 bases in between. CDR3 length: 14 amino acids. Germline-derived CDR1 and CDR2 are LNHNV and YYDKDF (reference sequence). Produced via immunoSEQ multiplex PCR; TCRdb's table is partial and in-frame only. Of approximately 130,000 clones listed, about 89% are singletons. A remark on this clone: Its matching antigen is unknown.

The sequence was collected from an adult who received the AZD1222 COVID-19 vaccine. Material: peripheral blood, obtained 28 days after the second AZD1222 dose. V is TRBV15 and J is TRBJ1-2; D not certain. The CDR3 DNA sequence: TGTGCCACCAGCAGAGAGGCCGGTAACTATGGCTACACCTTC. This translates into CATSREAGNYGYTF. Looking up the rest from reference TRBV15 and TRBJ1-2 gives the full variable domain: DAMVIQNPRYQVTQFGKPVTLSCSQTLNHNVMYWYQQKSSQAPKLLFHYYDKDFNNEADTPDNFQSRRPNTSFCFLDIRSPGLGDTAMYLCATSREAGNYGYTFGSGTRLTVV.